The rows below give T cell receptor beta chains drawn from one sample of a study of sequential checkpoint blockade in melanoma. Assay used: immunoSEQ multiplex PCR; TCRdb lists only in-frame clones, some missing. This sample has some 5,100 clones, with approximately 19% found just once. Material: tumor tissue (inferred from file names), obtained from a patient given nivolumab and ipilimumab in sequence. These TCRs come from a human donor with melanoma. CDR3s include the opening cysteine and the closing phenylalanine or tryptophan. The order of the fields is clone size, J gene, D gene, V gene, CDR3 protein, CDR3 DNA. D genes are given only for firm matches. Expanded clones get a size class; other rows say once, few or many, or leave the size out.

abundance: few; j_gene: TRBJ1-5; d_gene: NA; v_gene: TRBV11-3; CDR3aa: CASSLVRAASDNQPQHF; CDR3nt: TGTGCCAGCAGCTTAGTAAGGGCAGCCAGCGACAATCAGCCCCAGCATTTT
abundance: NA; j_gene: TRBJ1-5; d_gene: TRBD1; v_gene: TRBV28; CDR3aa: CASRVQGPDQPQHF; CDR3nt: TGTGCCAGCAGAGTACAGGGGCCCGATCAGCCCCAGCATTTT
abundance: large; j_gene: TRBJ2-2; d_gene: NA; v_gene: TRBV11-3; CDR3aa: CASSLEYSNTGELFF; CDR3nt: TGTGCCAGCAGCTTAGAGTACTCCAACACCGGGGAGCTGTTTTTT
abundance: NA; j_gene: TRBJ2-7; d_gene: TRBD1; v_gene: TRBV5-1; CDR3aa: CASSAPDRGLSYEQYF; CDR3nt: TGCGCCAGCAGCGCGCCTGACAGGGGCCTCTCCTACGAGCAGTACTTC
abundance: many; j_gene: TRBJ1-5; d_gene: TRBD1; v_gene: TRBV11-3; CDR3aa: CASSKTGFSGNQPQHF; CDR3nt: TGTGCCAGCAGCAAGACAGGGTTTAGTGGCAATCAGCCCCAGCATTTT
abundance: NA; j_gene: TRBJ1-5; d_gene: NA; v_gene: TRBV23-1; CDR3aa: CASSHNGQLSNQPQHF; CDR3nt: TGCGCCAGCAGTCATAATGGGCAGCTTAGCAATCAGCCCCAGCATTTT
abundance: NA; j_gene: TRBJ2-7; d_gene: NA; v_gene: TRBV28; CDR3aa: CASSLVTGREQYF; CDR3nt: TGTGCCAGCAGTTTAGTAACAGGCAGAGAGCAGTACTTC
abundance: many; j_gene: TRBJ1-2; d_gene: TRBD1; v_gene: TRBV11-3; CDR3aa: CASSFGGTGVAYGYTF; CDR3nt: TGTGCCAGCAGCTTTGGGGGTACAGGGGTGGCCTATGGCTACACCTTC
abundance: NA; j_gene: TRBJ2-4; d_gene: TRBD1; v_gene: TRBV10-2; CDR3aa: CASSESAGTGESNIQYF; CDR3nt: TGCGCCAGCAGTGAGTCGGCCGGGACAGGGGAGTCAAACATTCAGTACTTC
abundance: medium-sized; j_gene: TRBJ1-3; d_gene: TRBD1; v_gene: TRBV5-1; CDR3aa: CASSWDSNSGNTIYF; CDR3nt: TGCGCCAGCAGCTGGGACAGTAACTCTGGAAACACCATATATTTT
abundance: NA; j_gene: TRBJ1-2; d_gene: TRBD1; v_gene: TRBV11-3; CDR3aa: CASSRTGTGVYYGYTF; CDR3nt: TGTGCCAGCAGCCGCACCGGGACAGGGGTATACTATGGCTACACCTTC
abundance: many; j_gene: TRBJ1-3; d_gene: NA; v_gene: TRBV11-3; CDR3aa: CASSPTATGNTIYF; CDR3nt: TGTGCCAGCAGCCCGACAGCGACGGGAAACACCATATATTTT
abundance: NA; j_gene: TRBJ1-2; d_gene: TRBD1; v_gene: TRBV28; CDR3aa: CASSLDREGYGYTF; CDR3nt: TGTGCCAGCAGCCTTGACAGGGAAGGCTATGGCTACACCTTC
abundance: medium-sized; j_gene: TRBJ1-6; d_gene: TRBD1; v_gene: TRBV11-3; CDR3aa: CASSLDRGSYNSPLHF; CDR3nt: TGTGCCAGCAGCTTGGACAGGGGCTCCTATAATTCACCCCTCCACTTT
abundance: NA; j_gene: TRBJ2-3; d_gene: NA; v_gene: TRBV18; CDR3aa: CASSPYSTDTQYF; CDR3nt: TGTGCCAGCTCACCCTATAGCACAGATACGCAGTATTTT
abundance: few; j_gene: TRBJ2-3; d_gene: TRBD2; v_gene: TRBV5-1; CDR3aa: CASSFQLAGGPNTDTQYF; CDR3nt: TGCGCCAGCAGCTTCCAACTAGCGGGGGGGCCGAACACAGATACGCAGTATTTT
abundance: medium-sized; j_gene: TRBJ1-1; d_gene: NA; v_gene: TRBV6-8; CDR3aa: CASKIGTVNTEAFF; CDR3nt: TGTGCCAGCAAAATCGGGACCGTGAACACTGAAGCTTTCTTT
abundance: medium-sized; j_gene: TRBJ2-2; d_gene: TRBD1; v_gene: TRBV28; CDR3aa: CASQTQGAWTGELFF; CDR3nt: TGTGCCAGCCAGACACAGGGGGCATGGACCGGGGAGCTGTTTTTT
abundance: NA; j_gene: TRBJ1-5; d_gene: NA; v_gene: TRBV19; CDR3aa: CASRADRSKSQPQHF; CDR3nt: TGTGCCAGTAGAGCCGACAGGAGCAAGAGTCAGCCCCAGCATTTT
abundance: many; j_gene: TRBJ2-1; d_gene: NA; v_gene: TRBV11-3; CDR3aa: CASSELSGPNNEQFF; CDR3nt: TGTGCCAGCAGCGAGTTGTCGGGCCCCAACAATGAGCAGTTCTTC
abundance: NA; j_gene: TRBJ2-7; d_gene: TRBD1; v_gene: TRBV11-3; CDR3aa: CASSPGTGAWEQYF; CDR3nt: TGTGCCAGCAGCCCCGGGACAGGGGCGTGGGAGCAGTACTTC
abundance: NA; j_gene: TRBJ1-6; d_gene: NA; v_gene: TRBV11-3; CDR3aa: CASSPRDFPSYNSPLHF; CDR3nt: TGTGCCAGCAGCCCCAGGGACTTTCCGTCCTATAATTCACCCCTCCACTTT
abundance: NA; j_gene: TRBJ1-2; d_gene: NA; v_gene: TRBV6-8; CDR3aa: CASSLHGGQYGYTF; CDR3nt: TGTGCCAGCAGTCTACACGGGGGGCAATATGGCTACACCTTC
abundance: NA; j_gene: TRBJ1-6; d_gene: TRBD1; v_gene: TRBV19; CDR3aa: CASSSIRTGDSPLHF; CDR3nt: TGTGCCAGTAGTTCCATACGGACAGGGGATTCACCCCTCCACTTT
abundance: few; j_gene: TRBJ2-5; d_gene: TRBD1; v_gene: TRBV11-3; CDR3aa: CASSSLTGAVQTQYF; CDR3nt: TGTGCCAGCAGCTCGTTGACAGGGGCGGTACAGACCCAGTACTTC
abundance: large; j_gene: TRBJ2-5; d_gene: TRBD2; v_gene: TRBV11-3; CDR3aa: CASSRGVAGEGTQYF; CDR3nt: TGTGCCAGCAGCCGCGGAGTAGCGGGGGAGGGGACCCAGTACTTC
abundance: medium-sized; j_gene: TRBJ1-6; d_gene: NA; v_gene: TRBV6-8; CDR3aa: CASSYPDEANSPLHF; CDR3nt: TGTGCCAGCAGTTACCCGGACGAGGCCAATTCACCCCTCCACTTT
abundance: NA; j_gene: TRBJ1-1; d_gene: NA; v_gene: TRBV5-1; CDR3aa: CASSLSGFDRNTEAFF; CDR3nt: TGCGCCAGCAGCTTGTCAGGGTTTGACCGGAACACTGAAGCTTTCTTT
abundance: NA; j_gene: TRBJ2-5; d_gene: TRBD2; v_gene: TRBV30; CDR3aa: CAWRLAGSQETQYF; CDR3nt: TGTGCCTGGAGACTAGCGGGGTCCCAAGAGACCCAGTACTTC
abundance: many; j_gene: TRBJ1-5; d_gene: NA; v_gene: TRBV9; CDR3aa: CASSVGGSNQPQHF; CDR3nt: TGTGCCAGCAGCGTAGGTGGAAGCAATCAGCCCCAGCATTTT
abundance: NA; j_gene: TRBJ1-1; d_gene: NA; v_gene: TRBV28; CDR3aa: CASSLFRLNTEAFF; CDR3nt: TGTGCCAGCAGTTTATTCAGGTTGAACACTGAAGCTTTCTTT
abundance: few; j_gene: TRBJ1-5; d_gene: NA; v_gene: TRBV6-8; CDR3aa: CASKGGGQSSNQPQHF; CDR3nt: TGTGCCAGCAAGGGGGGGGGCCAATCGAGCAATCAGCCCCAGCATTTT
abundance: NA; j_gene: TRBJ1-3; d_gene: NA; v_gene: TRBV28; CDR3aa: CASNPTGRSGNTIYF; CDR3nt: TGTGCCAGCAACCCGACAGGCCGCTCTGGAAACACCATATATTTT
abundance: NA; j_gene: TRBJ1-6; d_gene: NA; v_gene: TRBV5-1; CDR3aa: CASGPDMSSYNSPLHF; CDR3nt: TGCGCCAGCGGACCGGACATGAGCTCCTATAATTCACCCCTCCACTTT
abundance: once; j_gene: TRBJ2-2; d_gene: TRBD2; v_gene: TRBV5-1; CDR3aa: CASSFIAGSNTGELFF; CDR3nt: TGCGCCAGCAGCTTCATAGCGGGGTCAAACACCGGGGAGCTGTTTTTT
abundance: NA; j_gene: TRBJ1-5; d_gene: NA; v_gene: TRBV10-2; CDR3aa: CASRHPGCQPQHF; CDR3nt: TGCGCCAGCAGGCACCCTGGTTGTCAGCCCCAGCATTTT
abundance: many; j_gene: TRBJ2-7; d_gene: NA; v_gene: TRBV11-3; CDR3aa: CASSLGAAGSYEQYF; CDR3nt: TGTGCCAGCAGCTTAGGGGCTGCCGGCTCCTACGAGCAGTACTTC
abundance: NA; j_gene: TRBJ2-3; d_gene: NA; v_gene: TRBV14; CDR3aa: CASSLPSTDTQYF; CDR3nt: TGTGCCAGCAGCCTACCTAGCACAGATACGCAGTATTTT
abundance: few; j_gene: TRBJ1-5; d_gene: NA; v_gene: TRBV6-8; CDR3aa: CASSDFAASNQPQHF; CDR3nt: TGTGCCAGCAGTGATTTTGCGGCAAGCAATCAGCCCCAGCATTTT
abundance: NA; j_gene: TRBJ1-6; d_gene: TRBD1; v_gene: TRBV6-8; CDR3aa: CASSYSTGGSSNSPLHF; CDR3nt: TGTGCCAGCAGTTACTCCACAGGGGGCAGCAGTAATTCACCCCTCCACTTT
abundance: few; j_gene: TRBJ2-1; d_gene: NA; v_gene: TRBV15; CDR3aa: CATSRVQGYNEQFF; CDR3nt: TGTGCCACCAGCAGAGTTCAGGGGTACAATGAGCAGTTCTTC